Reported below is one TCR beta chain. No cognate antigen has been identified for it. One base away there is no much larger clone; base qualities are not given. The CDR3 regions of human TCRbeta chains were analyzed by immunosequencing. Concerning the study's data processing: TCRs in the repertoires were compared against a reference library of SARS-CoV-2-specific TCRs that had been generated with the MIRA antigen-specificity platform. Breadth was defined as the fraction of unique TCRs that were SARS-CoV-2-associated, and depth was defined as the fraction of total T cells that were SARS-CoV-2-associated. Using the MIRA data, each spike-specific TCR was assigned both to the spike region to which the TCR was reactive and to a CD4 or CD8 class. Log10-transformed breadth and depth values were compared by one-way ANOVA with Sidak's multiple comparisons tests. In its TCRdb copy, this immuneACCESS table keeps in-frame sequences only and misses some clones. Where compared with another copy, unresolved V genes explain less than half of these, and the others have no known cause. Clone size and V and J calls were adopted from that table, with D and trimming inferred from the DNA. This sample has some 82,000 clones in its table, and 75% to 90% of those were observed once. The top ten hold around 5% of the sample.

This sample was included in a study of T cell responses to AZD1222 COVID-19 vaccine (dated by TCRdb to 2020 to 2023). Background on the whole study: AZD1222 recipients with second doses at about 4 weeks or about 12 weeks were pooled, because spike-specific TCR depth and breadth did not differ between schedules. TCR sequencing covered 230 to 250 trial participants: 207 given two doses of AZD1222 and around 25 given two doses of MenACWY control vaccine. Trial participants were enrolled into age subgroups of 18-55, 56-69 and 70-plus years, which contained approximately 150, 28 and 58 TCR-sequenced participants, respectively. General findings and caveats noted by the study authors: Because no day 14 peak-response samples were available, the repertoires could be characterized only after the peak T cell response. After two AZD1222 doses, both the breadth and the depth of spike-specific TCRs were significantly higher than at day 0 and than in MenACWY recipients. Only six AZD1222 recipients were SARS-CoV-2 seropositive at baseline, limiting conclusions about previously exposed vaccinees. The whole spike protein was spanned by vaccine-associated CD4 TCRs, and dominant responses were seen in regions 160-218 and 743-854. Nearly half of unique spike-specific TCRs reportedly recognized epitopes outside regions mutated in the B.1.351 and B.1.1.7 variants. Participants were mostly white British, with more females than males. The authors suggested clonal diversity may have been underestimated. In the small 56-69-year group, the increase in depth fell short of significance, most likely because of low power.

The time point tag for this specimen amounts to: baseline before first vaccination. Vaccinee samples came from UK trials COV001 and COV002, including a single-blind randomized controlled phase 2/3 trial of AZD1222 (ChAdOx1 nCoV-19) in healthy adults. Trial participant PBMC samples were collected at day 0 and day 28 after the second dose for TCRbeta chain sequencing. From the germline V gene (reference sequence), CDR1 is LGHDT and CDR2 is YNNKEL. V is pruned by 2 bases and J by 4 bases, leaving 1 base of the junction without a gene match. The CDR3 contains 14 residues, cysteine and phenylalanine counted. This entry keeps only the CDR3 DNA: 42 bases, framed from base 1.

Sequencing used peripheral blood, obtained on day 0 of AZD1222 vaccination. The TCR comes from an adult in good health. Here the chain combines TRBV3-1 (or the pseudogene TRBV3-2) and TRBJ2-2, and 7 bases in between align with TRBD2. The nucleotide sequence reads as follows: TGTGCCAGCAGCCAATTAGCGGGCACCGGGGAGCTGTTTTTT. It translates to CASSQLAGTGELFF.